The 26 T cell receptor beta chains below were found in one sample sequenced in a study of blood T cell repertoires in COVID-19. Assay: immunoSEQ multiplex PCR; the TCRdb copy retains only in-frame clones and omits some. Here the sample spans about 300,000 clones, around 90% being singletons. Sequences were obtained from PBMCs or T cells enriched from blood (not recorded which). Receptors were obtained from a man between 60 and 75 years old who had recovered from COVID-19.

The CDR3 sequence: CASSLTEYNEQFF. CDR3 sequence (DNA): TGCGCCAGCAGCTTGACCGAGTACAATGAGCAGTTCTTC. V usage is TRBV5-1 and J usage is TRBJ2-1, with D unclear. Trimming took 1 base from V and 4 from J, leaving 6 bases between them. Germline-derived CDR1 and CDR2 are SGHRS and YFSETQ. The CDR3 is 13 amino acids.

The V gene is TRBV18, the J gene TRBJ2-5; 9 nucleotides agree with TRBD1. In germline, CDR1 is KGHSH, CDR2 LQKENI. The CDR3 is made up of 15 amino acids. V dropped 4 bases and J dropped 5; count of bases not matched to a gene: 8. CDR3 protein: CASSLTGGHLETQYF. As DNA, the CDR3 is TGTGCCAGCTCACTCACAGGGGGCCATTTGGAGACCCAGTACTTC.

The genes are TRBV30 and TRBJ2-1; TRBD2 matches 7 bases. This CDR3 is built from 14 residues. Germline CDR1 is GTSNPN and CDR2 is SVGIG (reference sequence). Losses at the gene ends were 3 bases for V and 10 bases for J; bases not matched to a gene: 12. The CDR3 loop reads CAWSRRGSGQEQFF. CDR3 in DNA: TGTGCCTGGAGCCGACGGGGTAGCGGGCAGGAGCAGTTCTTC.

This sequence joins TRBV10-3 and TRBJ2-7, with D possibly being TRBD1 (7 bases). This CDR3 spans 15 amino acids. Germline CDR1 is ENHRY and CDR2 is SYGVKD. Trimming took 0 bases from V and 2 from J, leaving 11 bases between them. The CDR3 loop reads CAISESRDSAYEQYF. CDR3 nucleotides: TGTGCCATCAGTGAGTCGCGGGACAGCGCCTACGAGCAGTACTTC.

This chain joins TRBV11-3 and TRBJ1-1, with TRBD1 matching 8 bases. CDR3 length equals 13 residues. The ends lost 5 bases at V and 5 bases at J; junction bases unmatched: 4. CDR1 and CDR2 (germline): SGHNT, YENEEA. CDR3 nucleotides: TGTGCCAGCAGCCCTCAGGGGGCAACTGAAGCTTTCTTT. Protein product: CASSPQGATEAFF.

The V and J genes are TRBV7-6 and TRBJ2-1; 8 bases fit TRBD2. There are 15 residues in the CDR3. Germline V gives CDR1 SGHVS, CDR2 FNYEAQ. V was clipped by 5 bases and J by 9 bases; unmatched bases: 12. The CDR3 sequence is CASSITTGTRSEQFF. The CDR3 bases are TGTGCCAGCAGCATTACAACCGGGACTAGAAGTGAGCAGTTCTTC.

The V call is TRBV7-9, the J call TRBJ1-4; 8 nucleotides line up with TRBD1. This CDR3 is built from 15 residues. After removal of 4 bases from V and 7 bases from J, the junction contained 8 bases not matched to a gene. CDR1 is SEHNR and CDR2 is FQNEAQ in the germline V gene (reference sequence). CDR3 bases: TGTGCCAGCAGCTCCCCACAGGGGGACGTTGAAAAACTGTTTTTT. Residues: CASSSPQGDVEKLFF.

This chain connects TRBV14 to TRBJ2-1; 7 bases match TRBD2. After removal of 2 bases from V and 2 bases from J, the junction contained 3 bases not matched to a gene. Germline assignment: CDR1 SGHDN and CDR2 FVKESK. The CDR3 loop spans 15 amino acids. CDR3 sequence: CASSQPGLPYNEQFF. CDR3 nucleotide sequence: TGTGCCAGCAGCCAACCGGGACTACCCTACAATGAGCAGTTCTTC.

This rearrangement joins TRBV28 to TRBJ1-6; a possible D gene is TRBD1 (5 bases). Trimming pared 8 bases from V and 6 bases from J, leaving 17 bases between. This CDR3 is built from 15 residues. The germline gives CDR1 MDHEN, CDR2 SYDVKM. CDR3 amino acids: CASSLGGTGNSPLHF. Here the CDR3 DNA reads TGTGCCAGCTCACTGGGGGGGACGGGTAATTCACCCCTCCACTTT.

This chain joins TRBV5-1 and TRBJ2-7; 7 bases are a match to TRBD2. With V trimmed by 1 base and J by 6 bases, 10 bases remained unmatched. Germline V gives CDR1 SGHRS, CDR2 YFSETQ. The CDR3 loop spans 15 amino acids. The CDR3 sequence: CASSLSAAGLSEQYF. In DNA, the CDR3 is TGCGCCAGCAGCTTGTCCGCAGCGGGATTGAGCGAGCAGTACTTC.

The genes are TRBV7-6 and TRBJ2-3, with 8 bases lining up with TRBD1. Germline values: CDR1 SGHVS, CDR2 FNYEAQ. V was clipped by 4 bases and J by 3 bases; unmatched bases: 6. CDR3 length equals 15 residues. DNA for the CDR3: TGTGCCAGCAGCTCGAACAGGGGGAGTACAGATACGCAGTATTTT. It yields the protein CASSSNRGSTDTQYF.

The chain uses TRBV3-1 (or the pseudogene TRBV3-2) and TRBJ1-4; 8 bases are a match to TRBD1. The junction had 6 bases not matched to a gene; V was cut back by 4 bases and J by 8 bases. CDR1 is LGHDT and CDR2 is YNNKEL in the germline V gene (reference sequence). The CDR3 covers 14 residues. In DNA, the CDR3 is TGTGCCAGCAGCCTAGGACAGGGTGGAGAAAAACTGTTTTTT. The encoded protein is CASSLGQGGEKLFF.

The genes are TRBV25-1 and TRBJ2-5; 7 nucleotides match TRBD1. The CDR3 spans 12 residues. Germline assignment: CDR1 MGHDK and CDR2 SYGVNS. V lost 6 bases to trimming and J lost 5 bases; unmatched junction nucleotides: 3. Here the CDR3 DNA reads TGTGCCAGCAGCTACAGGGGTGAGACCCAGTACTTC. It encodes CASSYRGETQYF.

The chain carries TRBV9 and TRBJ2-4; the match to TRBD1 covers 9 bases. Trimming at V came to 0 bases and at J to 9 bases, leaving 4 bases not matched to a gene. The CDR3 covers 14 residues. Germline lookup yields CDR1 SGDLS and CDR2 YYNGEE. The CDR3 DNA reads TGTGCCAGCAGCGTAGGGGACAGGGAGGGCATTCAGTACTTC. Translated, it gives CASSVGDREGIQYF.

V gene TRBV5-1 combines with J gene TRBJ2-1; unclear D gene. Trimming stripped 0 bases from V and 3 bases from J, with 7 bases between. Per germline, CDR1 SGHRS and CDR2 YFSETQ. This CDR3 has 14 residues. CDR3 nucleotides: TGCGCCAGCAGCTTGGAGCCTAGCTACAATGAGCAGTTCTTC. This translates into CASSLEPSYNEQFF.

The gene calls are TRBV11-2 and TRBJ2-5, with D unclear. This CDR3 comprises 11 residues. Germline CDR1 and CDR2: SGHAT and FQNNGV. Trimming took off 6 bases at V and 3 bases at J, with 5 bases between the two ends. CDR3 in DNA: TGTGCCAGCAGTTCAAAAGAGACCCAGTACTTC. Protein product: CASSSKETQYF.

The CDR3 DNA follows: TGTGCCAGCAGCAACAGGGCTAGCGGGAGGGATGAGCAGTTCTTC. Protein sequence: CASSNRASGRDEQFF. The chain has TRBV7-3 and TRBJ2-1, with 12 positions matching TRBD2. The CDR3 runs to 15 residues. Germline CDR1 is SGHTA and CDR2 is FQGTGA. V trimming: 5 bases; J trimming: 8 bases; junction bases outside the gene matches: 7.

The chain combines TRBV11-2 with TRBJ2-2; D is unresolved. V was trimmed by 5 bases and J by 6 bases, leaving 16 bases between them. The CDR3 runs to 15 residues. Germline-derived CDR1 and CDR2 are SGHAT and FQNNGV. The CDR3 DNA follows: TGTGCCAGCAGCCTAAGCCCGAGACTCTCCGGGGAGCTGTTTTTT. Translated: CASSLSPRLSGELFF.

Written as DNA, the CDR3 is TGTGCCAGCGCCCCCGTGGCTAGCGAGCGGAATGAGCAGTTCTTC. Its translation: CASAPVASERNEQFF. The chain carries TRBV6-4 and TRBJ2-1, with D perhaps TRBD2 (6 bases). The V and J ends lost 8 bases and 7 bases respectively, with 21 bases between them. The CDR3 extends over 15 amino acids. Germline V gives CDR1 MRHNA, CDR2 SNTAGT.

The DNA of the CDR3 is TGTGCCAGCAGTGCGAGACAGGGACTCTCTGGAAACACCATATATTTT. It is translated as CASSARQGLSGNTIYF. This chain connects TRBV2 to TRBJ1-3; 7 bases match TRBD1. The CDR3 loop spans 16 amino acids. V trimming: 4 bases; J trimming: 0 bases; junction bases outside the gene matches: 6. Germline V gives CDR1 SNHLY, CDR2 FYNNEI.

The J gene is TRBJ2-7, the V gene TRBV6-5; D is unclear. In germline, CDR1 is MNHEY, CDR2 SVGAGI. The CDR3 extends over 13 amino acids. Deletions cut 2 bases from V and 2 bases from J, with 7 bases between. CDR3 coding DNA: TGTGCCAGCAGTTACATCAAAACCTACGAGCAGTACTTC. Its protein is CASSYIKTYEQYF.

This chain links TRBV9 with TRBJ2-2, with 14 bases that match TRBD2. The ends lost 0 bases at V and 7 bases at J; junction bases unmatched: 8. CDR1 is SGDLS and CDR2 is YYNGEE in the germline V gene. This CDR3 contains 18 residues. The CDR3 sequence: CASSVAGLAGAEVGELFF. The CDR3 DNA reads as TGTGCCAGCAGCGTAGCGGGACTAGCGGGAGCTGAGGTCGGGGAGCTGTTTTTT.

CDR3 in amino acids: CASNPGRGSGNTIYF. Here the CDR3 DNA reads TGTGCCAGCAACCCCGGCAGGGGATCTGGAAACACCATATATTTT. The chain is built from TRBV3-1 (or the pseudogene TRBV3-2) and TRBJ1-3; a weak D match, TRBD1 (6 bases). Trimming took 7 bases from V and 1 from J, leaving 14 bases between them. The CDR3 length is 15 residues. CDR1 is LGHDT and CDR2 is YNNKEL in the germline V gene (reference sequence).

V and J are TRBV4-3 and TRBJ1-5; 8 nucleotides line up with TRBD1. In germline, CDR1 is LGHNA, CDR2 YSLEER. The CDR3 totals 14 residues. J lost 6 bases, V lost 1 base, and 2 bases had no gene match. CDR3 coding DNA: TGCGCCAGCAGCCAAGCAGGGGGCGGTCAGCCCCAGCATTTT. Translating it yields CASSQAGGGQPQHF.

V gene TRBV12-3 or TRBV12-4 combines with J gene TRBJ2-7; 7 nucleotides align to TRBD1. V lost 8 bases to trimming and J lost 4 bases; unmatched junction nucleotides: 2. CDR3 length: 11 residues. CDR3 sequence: CASGTAYEQYF. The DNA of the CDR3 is TGTGCCAGCGGGACAGCTTACGAGCAGTACTTC.

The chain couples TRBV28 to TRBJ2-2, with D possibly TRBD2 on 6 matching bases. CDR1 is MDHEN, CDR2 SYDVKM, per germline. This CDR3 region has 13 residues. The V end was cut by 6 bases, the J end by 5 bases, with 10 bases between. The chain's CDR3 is CASSQAGTGELFF. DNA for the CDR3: TGTGCCAGCAGCCAAGCGGGTACCGGGGAGCTGTTTTTT.